Listed below are T cell receptor beta chains from one sample, sequenced in a study of metastatic and nonmetastatic thyroid tumors. TCRdb re-processed the PCR reads through MiXCR. The table records approximately 30,000 clones, roughly 17% of them present only once. The sample was blood. These receptor sequences come from a male donor with papillary thyroid cancer or a benign thyroid nodule (not recorded which). Some clones in this sample may be carry-over from other donors' samples. The CDR3 runs from the conserved cysteine through the conserved F or W. The order of the fields is V gene, J gene, D gene, CDR3 protein. D genes are given only for firm matches.

TRBV29-1	TRBJ2-5	TRBD2	CSVESGLAGAQETQYF
TRBV6-1	TRBJ2-1	NA	CASSERRQPYNEQFF
TRBV28	TRBJ2-5	TRBD2	CASSSLAGGPRKETQYF
TRBV20-1	TRBJ2-3	TRBD2	CSARAPGLAGGSTDTQYF
TRBV7-9	TRBJ2-7	NA	CASREGTNEPYEQYF
TRBV4-3	TRBJ2-1	TRBD2	CASSQERSGSSYNEQFF
TRBV2	TRBJ2-1	TRBD1	CASVPGQGGEQFF
TRBV7-2	TRBJ2-5	NA	CASSGGLQRHETQYF
TRBV7-2	TRBJ1-1	NA	CASSLDREETEAFF
TRBV12-3/TRBV12-4	TRBJ2-2	NA	CASTMRGSRWRAVF
TRBV19	TRBJ1-2	NA	CASSILDRLGGYTF
TRBV6-1	TRBJ2-2	NA	CASSVRQNTGELFF
TRBV10-3	TRBJ2-1	NA	CAIKGTSVSYNEQFF
TRBV5-1	TRBJ2-1	NA	CASSSASSYNEQFF
TRBV2	TRBJ1-2	NA	CASSESSYYGYTF
TRBV4-1	TRBJ2-7	NA	CASSQDVGRHSYEQYF
TRBV9	TRBJ2-7	NA	CASSLGGGTPEQYF
TRBV28	TRBJ2-7	NA	CAISPVISNHYEQYF
TRBV28	TRBJ2-7	NA	CASRRTGSYEQYF
TRBV2	TRBJ1-1	NA	CASQLQGTEAFF
TRBV15	TRBJ2-5	NA	CATSRTGRWETQYF
TRBV5-1	TRBJ2-1	TRBD2	CSSSSLAGGSNEHFF
TRBV6-2/TRBV6-3	TRBJ2-1	NA	CASRPQRLSYNDQFF
TRBV24-1	TRBJ1-1	NA	CATSASRAGPGNTEAFF
TRBV20-1	TRBJ1-5	NA	CSAGRGIQPQHF
TRBV11-3	TRBJ2-2	NA	CASSPTGPGELFF
TRBV7-9	TRBJ2-7	NA	CASSPRQYEQYF
TRBV11-2	TRBJ1-5	NA	CASSLLINQPQHF
TRBV5-1	TRBJ2-3	NA	CASSLWTASSDTQYF
TRBV7-6	TRBJ2-7	TRBD2	CASSALAGGDEQYF
TRBV6-1	TRBJ2-7	TRBD1	CASSETDRVYEQYF
TRBV7-2	TRBJ2-3	NA	CASSLGQSSTDTQYF
TRBV19	TRBJ2-6	TRBD1	CASSRKGTGESGANVLTF
TRBV19	TRBJ2-1	NA	CASSSSLLPRRYNEQFF
TRBV5-4	TRBJ2-5	TRBD1	CASSLRTGQETQYF
TRBV24-1	TRBJ1-2	NA	CAQPPQPYGYTF
TRBV28	TRBJ2-7	TRBD1	CASSPPLGTGARYEQYF
TRBV7-3	TRBJ2-2	TRBD2	CASSPIAGTCTGELFF
TRBV7-6	TRBJ2-7	NA	CASRTRRGGEQYF
TRBV20-1	TRBJ2-7	NA	CSARDRRISYEQYF
TRBV28	TRBJ2-7	NA	CASGGLLAYEQYF
TRBV7-6	TRBJ2-7	NA	CASSSDIGVYYEQYF
TRBV19	TRBJ1-3	NA	CASSTSRGSGSGNTIYF
TRBV27	TRBJ2-7	NA	CASKNPLRDEQYF